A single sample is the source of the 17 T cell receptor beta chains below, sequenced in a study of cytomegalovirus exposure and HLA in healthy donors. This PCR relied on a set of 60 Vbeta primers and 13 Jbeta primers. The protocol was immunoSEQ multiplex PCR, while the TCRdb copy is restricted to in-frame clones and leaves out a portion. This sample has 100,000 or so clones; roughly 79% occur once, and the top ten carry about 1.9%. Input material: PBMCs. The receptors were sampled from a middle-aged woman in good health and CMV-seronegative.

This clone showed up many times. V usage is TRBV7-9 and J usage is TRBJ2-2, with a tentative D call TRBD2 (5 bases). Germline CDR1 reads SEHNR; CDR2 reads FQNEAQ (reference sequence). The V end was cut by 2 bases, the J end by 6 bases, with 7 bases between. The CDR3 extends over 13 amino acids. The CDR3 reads CASSLPGSGELFF. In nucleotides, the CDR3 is TGTGCCAGCAGCTTACCGGGGTCCGGGGAGCTGTTTTTT.

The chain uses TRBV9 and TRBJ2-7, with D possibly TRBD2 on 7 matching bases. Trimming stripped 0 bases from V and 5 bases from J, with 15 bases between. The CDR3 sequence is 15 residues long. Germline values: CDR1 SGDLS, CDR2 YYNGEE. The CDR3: CASSVGGGGRDEQYF. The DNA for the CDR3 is TGTGCCAGCAGCGTAGGTGGAGGGGGGAGGGACGAGCAGTACTTC.

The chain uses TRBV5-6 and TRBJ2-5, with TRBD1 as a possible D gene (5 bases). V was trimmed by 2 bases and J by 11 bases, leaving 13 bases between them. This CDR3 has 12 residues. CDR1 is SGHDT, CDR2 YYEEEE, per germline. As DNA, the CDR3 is TGTGCCAGCAGCTTACAAGGGGATGAGCAGTACTTC. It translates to CASSLQGDEQYF.

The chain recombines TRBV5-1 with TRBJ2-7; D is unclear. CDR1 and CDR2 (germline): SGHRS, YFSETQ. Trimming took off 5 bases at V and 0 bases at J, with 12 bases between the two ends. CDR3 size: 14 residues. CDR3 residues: CASSIPADSYEQYF. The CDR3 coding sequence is TGCGCCAGCAGTATCCCGGCGGACTCCTACGAGCAGTACTTC.

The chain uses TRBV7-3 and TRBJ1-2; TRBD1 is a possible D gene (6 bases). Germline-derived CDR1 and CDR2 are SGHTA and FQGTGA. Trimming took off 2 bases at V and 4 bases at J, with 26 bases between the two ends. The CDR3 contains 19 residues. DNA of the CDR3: TGTGCCAGCAGCTTAGGGTTTCAGAGGGGGACACCTCCTTTCTATGGCTACACCTTC. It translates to CASSLGFQRGTPPFYGYTF.

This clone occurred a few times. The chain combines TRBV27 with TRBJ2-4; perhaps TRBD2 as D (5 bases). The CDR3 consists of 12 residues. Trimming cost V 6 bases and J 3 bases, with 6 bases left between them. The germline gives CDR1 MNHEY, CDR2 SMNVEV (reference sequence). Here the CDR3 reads CASRGSKNIQYF. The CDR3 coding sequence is TGTGCCAGCAGGGGGAGCAAAAACATTCAGTACTTC.

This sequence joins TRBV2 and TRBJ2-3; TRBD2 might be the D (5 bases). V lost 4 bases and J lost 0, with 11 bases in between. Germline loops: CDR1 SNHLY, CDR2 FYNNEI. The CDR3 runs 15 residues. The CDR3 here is CASSAGSSSTDTQYF. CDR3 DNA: TGTGCCAGCAGTGCGGGGAGTTCTAGCACAGATACGCAGTATTTT.

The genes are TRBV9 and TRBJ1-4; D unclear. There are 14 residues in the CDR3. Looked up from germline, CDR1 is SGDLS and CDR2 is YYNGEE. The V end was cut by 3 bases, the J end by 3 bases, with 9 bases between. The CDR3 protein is CASSASLANEKLFF. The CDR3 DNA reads TGTGCCAGCAGCGCGAGTTTGGCTAATGAAAAACTGTTTTTT.

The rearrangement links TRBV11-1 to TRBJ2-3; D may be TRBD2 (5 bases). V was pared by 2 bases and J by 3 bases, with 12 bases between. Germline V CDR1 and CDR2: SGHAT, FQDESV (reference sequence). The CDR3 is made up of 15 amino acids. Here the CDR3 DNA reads TGTGCCAGCAGCTTAAGGAAGAGCGGAACAGATACGCAGTATTTT. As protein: CASSLRKSGTDTQYF. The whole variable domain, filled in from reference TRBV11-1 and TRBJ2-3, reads EAEVAQSPRYKITEKSQAVAFWCDPISGHATLYWYRQILGQGPELLVQFQDESVVDDSQLPKDRFSAERLKGVDSTLKIQPAELGDSAMYLCASSLRKSGTDTQYFGPGTRLTVL.

The CDR3: CASSADRVTEAFF. CDR3 coding DNA: TGTGCCAGCAGCGCAGACAGGGTCACTGAAGCTTTCTTT. The chain is built from TRBV2 and TRBJ1-1, with TRBD1 matching over 7 bases. Per germline, CDR1 SNHLY and CDR2 FYNNEI. There are 13 residues in the CDR3. Trimming at V came to 6 bases and at J to 4 bases, leaving 5 bases not matched to a gene.

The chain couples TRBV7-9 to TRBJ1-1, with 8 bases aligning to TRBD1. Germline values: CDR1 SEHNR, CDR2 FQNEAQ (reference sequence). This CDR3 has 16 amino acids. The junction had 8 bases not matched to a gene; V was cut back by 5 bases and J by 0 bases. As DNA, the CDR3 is TGTGCCAGCAGCCCGCTGACAGGGGTCATGAACACTGAAGCTTTCTTT. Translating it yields CASSPLTGVMNTEAFF.

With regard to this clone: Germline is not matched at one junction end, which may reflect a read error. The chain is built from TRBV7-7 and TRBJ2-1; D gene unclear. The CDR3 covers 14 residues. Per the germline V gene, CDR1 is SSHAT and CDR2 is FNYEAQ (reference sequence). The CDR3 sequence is CASSPGSVDVEQFF. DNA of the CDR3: TGTGCTAGCAGCCCCGGGTCTGTCGACGTTGAGCAGTTCTTC.

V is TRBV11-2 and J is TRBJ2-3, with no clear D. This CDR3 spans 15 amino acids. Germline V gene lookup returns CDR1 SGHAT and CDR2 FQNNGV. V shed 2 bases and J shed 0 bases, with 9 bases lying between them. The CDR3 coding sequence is TGTGCCAGCAGCTTAAATCCAGCGAGCACAGATACGCAGTATTTT. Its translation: CASSLNPASTDTQYF. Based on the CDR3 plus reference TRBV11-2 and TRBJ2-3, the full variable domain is EAGVAQSPRYKIIEKRQSVAFWCNPISGHATLYWYQQILGQGPKLLIQFQNNGVVDDSQLPKDRFSAERLKGVDSTLKIQPAKLEDSAVYLCASSLNPASTDTQYFGPGTRLTVL.

CDR3 sequence reads: CAISESRQGGQPQHF. For the CDR3, the DNA is TGTGCCATCAGTGAGTCGCGGCAGGGAGGTCAGCCCCAGCATTTT. V and J are TRBV10-3 and TRBJ1-5, with TRBD1 as a possible D gene (5 bases). Trimming removed 0 bases at V and 6 bases at J, with 12 bases between. Germline CDR1 and CDR2: ENHRY and SYGVKD. The CDR3 sequence is 15 residues long.

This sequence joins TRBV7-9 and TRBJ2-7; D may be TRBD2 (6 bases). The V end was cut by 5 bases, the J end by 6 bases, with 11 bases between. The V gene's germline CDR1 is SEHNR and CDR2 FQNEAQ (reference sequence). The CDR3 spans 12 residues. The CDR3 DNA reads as TGTGCCAGCAGCCGTGCGGGGATCGAGCAGTACTTC. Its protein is CASSRAGIEQYF.

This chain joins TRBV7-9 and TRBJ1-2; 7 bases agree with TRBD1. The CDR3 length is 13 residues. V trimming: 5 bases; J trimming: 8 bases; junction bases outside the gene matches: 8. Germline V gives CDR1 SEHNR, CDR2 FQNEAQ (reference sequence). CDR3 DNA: TGTGCCAGCAGCATACAGGGGATGGAGGGCTACACCTTC. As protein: CASSIQGMEGYTF.

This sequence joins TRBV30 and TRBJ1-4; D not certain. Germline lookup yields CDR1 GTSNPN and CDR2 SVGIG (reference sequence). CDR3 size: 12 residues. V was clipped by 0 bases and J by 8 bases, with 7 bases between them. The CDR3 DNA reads TGTGCCTGGAGTGTAAGCTTGGAAAAACTGTTTTTT. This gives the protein CAWSVSLEKLFF.